This TCR beta chain derives from a study of blood T cell repertoires in COVID-19. About the research overall: Italy, Spain and the United States were the sources of the convalescent and acute COVID-19 samples. The cDNA or gDNA used as material had been derived from T cells, B-cell-depleted T cells, or PBMCs.

The V gene's germline CDR1 is MNHEY and CDR2 SMNVEV (reference sequence). The V end was cut by 3 bases, the J end by 2 bases, with 14 bases between. The CDR3 is 15 amino acids. Under the authors' procedure: Reference gene primer amplification yielded estimated nucleated cell counts. Using immunoSEQ multiplex PCR, the repertoire was profiled, and TCRdb retains in-frame clones only, with some absent. That table is the source of V, J and clone size, and D and trimming were worked out from the DNA. The sample gives 130,000 or so clones, approximately 71% of which show up once; approximately 7.9% is in the top ten.

The sequencing sample was made of peripheral blood. The sequence derives from a human donor in a cohort sampled during active COVID-19. V and J are TRBV27 and TRBJ2-7, with D perhaps matching TRBD2 (5 bases). CDR3 DNA: TGTGCCAGCAGTTTTACCTCCGGGAACCCCTACGAGCAGTACTTC. This encodes CASSFTSGNPYEQYF.